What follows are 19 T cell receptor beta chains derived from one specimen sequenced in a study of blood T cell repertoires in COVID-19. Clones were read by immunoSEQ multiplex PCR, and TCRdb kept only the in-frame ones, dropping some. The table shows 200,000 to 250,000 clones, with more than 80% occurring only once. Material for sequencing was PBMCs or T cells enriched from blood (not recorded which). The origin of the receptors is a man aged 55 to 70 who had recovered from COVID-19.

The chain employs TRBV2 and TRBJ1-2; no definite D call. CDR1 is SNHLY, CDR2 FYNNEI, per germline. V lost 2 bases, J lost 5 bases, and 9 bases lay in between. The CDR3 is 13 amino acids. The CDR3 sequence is CASSESSGYGYTF. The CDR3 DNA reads TGTGCCAGCAGTGAATCTAGCGGGTATGGCTACACCTTC.

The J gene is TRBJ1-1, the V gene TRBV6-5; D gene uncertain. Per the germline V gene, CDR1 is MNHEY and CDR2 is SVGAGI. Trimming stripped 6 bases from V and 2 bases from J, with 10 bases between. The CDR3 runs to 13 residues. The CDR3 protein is CASRDRGNTEAFF. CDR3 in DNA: TGTGCCAGCAGGGACCGGGGTAACACTGAAGCTTTCTTT.

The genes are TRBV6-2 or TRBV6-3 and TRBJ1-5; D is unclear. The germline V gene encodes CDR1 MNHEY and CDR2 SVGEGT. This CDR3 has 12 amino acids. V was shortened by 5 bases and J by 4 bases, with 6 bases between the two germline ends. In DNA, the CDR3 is TGTGCCAGCAGTCGCGGTAATCAGCCCCAGCATTTT. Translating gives CASSRGNQPQHF.

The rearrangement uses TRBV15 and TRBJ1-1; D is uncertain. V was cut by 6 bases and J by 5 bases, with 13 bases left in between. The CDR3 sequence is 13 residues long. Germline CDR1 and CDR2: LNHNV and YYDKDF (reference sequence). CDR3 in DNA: TGTGCCACCAGGTTTGGTCTATCTACTGAAGCTTTCTTT. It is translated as CATRFGLSTEAFF.

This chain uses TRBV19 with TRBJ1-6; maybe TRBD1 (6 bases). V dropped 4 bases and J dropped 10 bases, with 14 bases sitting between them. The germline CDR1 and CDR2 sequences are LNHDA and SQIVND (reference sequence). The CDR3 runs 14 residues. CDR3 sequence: CASSTGQPTSPLHF. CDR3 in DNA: TGTGCCAGTAGTACGGGACAACCGACCTCACCCCTCCACTTT.

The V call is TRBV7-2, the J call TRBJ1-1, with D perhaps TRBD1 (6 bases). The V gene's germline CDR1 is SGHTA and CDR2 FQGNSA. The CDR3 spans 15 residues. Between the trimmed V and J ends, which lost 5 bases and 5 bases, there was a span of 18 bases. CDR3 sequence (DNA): TGTGCCAGCAGCCCCTGGGGCACCCAGGGGACTGAAGCTTTCTTT. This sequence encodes CASSPWGTQGTEAFF.

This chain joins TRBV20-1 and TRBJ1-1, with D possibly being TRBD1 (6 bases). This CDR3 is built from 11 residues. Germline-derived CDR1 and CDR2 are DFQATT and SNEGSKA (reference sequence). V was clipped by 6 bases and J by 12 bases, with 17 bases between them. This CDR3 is CSAETGSTSFF. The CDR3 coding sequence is TGCAGTGCAGAGACAGGATCTACGTCTTTCTTT.

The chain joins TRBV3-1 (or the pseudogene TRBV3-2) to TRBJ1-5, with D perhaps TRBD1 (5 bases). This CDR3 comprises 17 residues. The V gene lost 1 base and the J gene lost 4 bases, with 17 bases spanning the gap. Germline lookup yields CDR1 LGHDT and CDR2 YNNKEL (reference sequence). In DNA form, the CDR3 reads TGTGCCAGCAGCCAAGGGGGGGGTTGGTCAGTAAATCAGCCCCAGCATTTT. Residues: CASSQGGGWSVNQPQHF.

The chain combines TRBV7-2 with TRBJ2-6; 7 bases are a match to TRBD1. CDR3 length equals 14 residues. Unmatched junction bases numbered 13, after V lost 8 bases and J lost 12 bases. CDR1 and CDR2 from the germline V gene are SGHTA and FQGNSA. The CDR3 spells CASYHPRTGAVLTF. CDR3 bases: TGTGCCAGCTATCACCCGCGGACAGGTGCCGTCCTGACTTTC.

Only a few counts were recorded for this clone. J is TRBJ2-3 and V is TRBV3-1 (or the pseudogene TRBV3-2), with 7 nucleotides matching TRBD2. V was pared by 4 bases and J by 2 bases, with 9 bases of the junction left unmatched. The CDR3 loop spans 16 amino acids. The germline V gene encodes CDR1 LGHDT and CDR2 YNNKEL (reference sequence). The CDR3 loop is CASSLSGTTPTDTQYF. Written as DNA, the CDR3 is TGTGCCAGCAGCCTGTCCGGGACTACTCCCACAGATACGCAGTATTTT.

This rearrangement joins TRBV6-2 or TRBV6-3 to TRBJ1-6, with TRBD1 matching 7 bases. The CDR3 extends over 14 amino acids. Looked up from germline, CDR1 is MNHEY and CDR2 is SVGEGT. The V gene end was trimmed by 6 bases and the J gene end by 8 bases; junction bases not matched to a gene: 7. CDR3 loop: CASSTGTDHSPLHF. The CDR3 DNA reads TGTGCCAGCAGCACCGGGACAGATCATTCACCCCTCCACTTT.

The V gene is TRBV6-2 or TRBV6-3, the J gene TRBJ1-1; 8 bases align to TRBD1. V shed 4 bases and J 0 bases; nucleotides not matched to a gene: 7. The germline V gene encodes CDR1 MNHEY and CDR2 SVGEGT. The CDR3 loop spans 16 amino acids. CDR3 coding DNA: TGTGCCAGCAGTTGGTCGACAGGGGACTTGAACACTGAAGCTTTCTTT. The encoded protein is CASSWSTGDLNTEAFF.

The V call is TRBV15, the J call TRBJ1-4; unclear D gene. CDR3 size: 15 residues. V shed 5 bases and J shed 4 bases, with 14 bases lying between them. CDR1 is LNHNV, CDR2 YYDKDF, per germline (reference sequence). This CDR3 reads CATSPRPEGNEKLFF. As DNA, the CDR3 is TGTGCCACCAGCCCCCGGCCGGAGGGTAATGAAAAACTGTTTTTT.

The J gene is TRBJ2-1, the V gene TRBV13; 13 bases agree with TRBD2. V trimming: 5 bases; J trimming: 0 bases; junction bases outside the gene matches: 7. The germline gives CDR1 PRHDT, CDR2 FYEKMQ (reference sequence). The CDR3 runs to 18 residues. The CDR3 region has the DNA TGTGCCAGCAGCCTCCGGACTAGCGGGGGTGGCTCCTACAATGAGCAGTTCTTC. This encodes CASSLRTSGGGSYNEQFF.

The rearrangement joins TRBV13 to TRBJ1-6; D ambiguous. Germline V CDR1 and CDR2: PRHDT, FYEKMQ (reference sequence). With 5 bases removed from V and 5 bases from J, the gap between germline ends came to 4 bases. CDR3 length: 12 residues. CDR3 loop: CASSLNNSPLHF. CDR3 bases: TGTGCCAGCAGCCTAAATAATTCACCCCTCCACTTT.

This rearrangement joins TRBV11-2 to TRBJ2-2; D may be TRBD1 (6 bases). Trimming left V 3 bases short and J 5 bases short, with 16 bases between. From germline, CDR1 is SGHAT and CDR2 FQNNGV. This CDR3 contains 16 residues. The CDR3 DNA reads TGTGCCAGCAGCTTCCCGGGACAAGGACGGACCGGGGAGCTGTTTTTT. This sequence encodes CASSFPGQGRTGELFF.

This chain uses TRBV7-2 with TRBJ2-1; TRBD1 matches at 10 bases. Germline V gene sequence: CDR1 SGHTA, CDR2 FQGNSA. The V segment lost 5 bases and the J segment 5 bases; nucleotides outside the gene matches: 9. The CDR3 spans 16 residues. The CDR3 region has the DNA TGTGCCAGCAGCCCACAGACAGGGGGCGGGAACAATGAGCAGTTCTTC. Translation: CASSPQTGGGNNEQFF.

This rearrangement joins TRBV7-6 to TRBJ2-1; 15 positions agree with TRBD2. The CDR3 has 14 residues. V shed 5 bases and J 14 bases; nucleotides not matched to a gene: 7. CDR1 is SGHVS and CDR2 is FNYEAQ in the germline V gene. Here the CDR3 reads CASSGRTSGGDKFF. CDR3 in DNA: TGTGCCAGCAGCGGCAGGACTAGCGGGGGGGATAAGTTCTTC.

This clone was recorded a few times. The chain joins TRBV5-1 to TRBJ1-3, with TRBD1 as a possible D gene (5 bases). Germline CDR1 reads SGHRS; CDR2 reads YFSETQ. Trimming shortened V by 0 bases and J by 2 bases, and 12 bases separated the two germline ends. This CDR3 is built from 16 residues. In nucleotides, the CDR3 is TGCGCCAGCAGCTTGGTGACAGTATGGGCTGGAAACACCATATATTTT. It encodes CASSLVTVWAGNTIYF.